The sequence of this T cell receptor beta chain was determined in a study of blood T cell repertoires in COVID-19. Overall study context: From the United States, Italy and Spain came samples of acute and convalescent COVID-19.

The CDR3 loop spans 15 amino acids. CDR1 and CDR2 from the germline V gene are GTSNPN and SVGIG (reference sequence). Trimming shortened V by 0 bases and J by 1 base, and 9 bases separated the two germline ends. Participants came from about two dozen US areas, aged roughly 18 to 95 years. Authors' analysis steps: Using reference gene primer amplification, nucleated cell counts were estimated. The protocol was immunoSEQ multiplex PCR, while the TCRdb copy is restricted to in-frame clones and leaves out a portion. D and trimming come from the DNA, and the V and J calls and clone size come from that table. Of some 270,000 clones listed, about 90% are singletons.

This receptor was identified in a young woman with acute COVID-19. Source material: PBMCs or T cells enriched from blood (not recorded which). This chain links TRBV30 with TRBJ2-2, with D perhaps TRBD1 (6 bases). This CDR3 is CAWSVWGRNTGELFF. In DNA, the CDR3 is TGTGCCTGGAGTGTATGGGGGCGGAACACCGGGGAGCTGTTTTTT.